This is a list of T cell receptor beta chains from one sample in a study of blood T cell repertoires in COVID-19. TCRdb's table, derived via immunoSEQ multiplex PCR, lists solely in-frame clones and lacks some. The sample contains 150,000 to 200,000 clones, around 84% of which appear only once. What was sequenced was peripheral blood. Receptors originate from a human donor with acute or convalescent COVID-19. The donor label of this sample is uncertain. CDR3s include the opening cysteine and the closing phenylalanine or tryptophan.

TRBV4-1	TRBJ2-1	CASSLSGLAAGEQFF
TRBV5-1	TRBJ1-1	CASSMTWTGQKGTEAFF
TRBV19	TRBJ2-1	CASSSWTGDSYNEQFF
TRBV28	TRBJ2-7	CASSRTGAKYEQYF
TRBV28	TRBJ1-5	CASSLSTGGRQPQHF
TRBV10-3	TRBJ2-2	CAISSPGQRDTGELFF
TRBV19	TRBJ1-4	CASSPLRGLFSEKLFF
TRBV6-2/TRBV6-3	TRBJ1-1	CASSRQGMNTEAFF
TRBV20-1	TRBJ2-1	CSASGTGAYNEQFF
TRBV7-3	TRBJ2-1	CASSPTSVGNEQFF
TRBV18	TRBJ1-4	CASSRGSLGATNEKLFF
TRBV9	TRBJ1-1	CASSPRGDNMNTEAFF
TRBV10-3	TRBJ2-2	CAISMDRDTGELFF
TRBV18	TRBJ2-7	CASSPQQDSEQYF
TRBV5-6	TRBJ1-1	CASRRQVGTEAFF
TRBV28	TRBJ1-3	CASSLSGGRNTIYF
TRBV11-2	TRBJ1-6	CASSSGTVKESPLHF
TRBV24-1	TRBJ2-1	CATSDPGQGRDEQFF
TRBV18	TRBJ2-7	CASSPRGPYEQYF
TRBV27	TRBJ1-2	CASSLEKQGNYGYTF
TRBV7-8	TRBJ1-1	CASSSKRGSPSNTEAFF
TRBV3-1/TRBV3-2	TRBJ2-2	CASRKGGWAGELFF
TRBV6-2/TRBV6-3	TRBJ1-2	CASSSPGQGSRGYTF
TRBV14	TRBJ2-1	CASSQVQGKRWSNEQFF
TRBV19	TRBJ2-3	CASSMPAGLAGSSTDTQYF
TRBV12-1	TRBJ2-3	CASSCRPSGGLSGGTDTQYF
TRBV5-1	TRBJ1-6	CASSGTGGIIDNSPLHF
TRBV19	TRBJ2-1	CASSILSGGAYNEQFF
TRBV7-2	TRBJ1-4	CASSPGQVGATNEKLFF
TRBV7-9	TRBJ2-1	CASSPTGGSYNEQFF
TRBV19	TRBJ2-2	CASSSKARELFF
TRBV4-1	TRBJ1-1	CASRLGQGGSEAFF
TRBV3-1/TRBV3-2	TRBJ2-7	CASSQEDIYEQYF
TRBV7-2	TRBJ2-1	CASLAGGGDEQFF
TRBV5-1	TRBJ2-3	CASSLGWTSGGATDTQYF
TRBV12-3/TRBV12-4	TRBJ1-1	CASKGRSEAFF
TRBV20-1	TRBJ2-1	CSASSGGSRNEQFF
TRBV11-3	TRBJ1-3	CASSSRRGSGNTIYF
TRBV7-8	TRBJ1-4	CASSPGQGVHNEKLFF
TRBV5-1	TRBJ1-4	CASSLGTGLNEKLFF
TRBV3-1/TRBV3-2	TRBJ1-6	CASSSDWGGMDNSPLHF
TRBV7-9	TRBJ1-6	CASSISRDRRDYNSPLHF
TRBV7-6	TRBJ2-3	CASSLESRGARTDTQYF
TRBV6-6	TRBJ1-1	CASSPQGSTEAFF
TRBV27	TRBJ2-3	CASSSPDGGGRADTQYF
TRBV6-5	TRBJ1-1	CASVPGIKTGVGAFF
TRBV21-1	TRBJ1-4	CASSPIPKCSTNEKLFF
TRBV11-1	TRBJ1-6	CASSLSRGRMTSPLHF
TRBV28	TRBJ1-6	CASSSFGSSYNSPLHF
TRBV5-4	TRBJ1-3	CASSLGTAISGNTIYF
TRBV6-5	TRBJ2-1	CASSFGQTSNEQFF
TRBV7-3	TRBJ2-6	CASSRTGSGSSGANVLTF
TRBV3-1/TRBV3-2	TRBJ1-2	CASSQDRPGGYTF